The 13 T cell receptor beta chains below were found in one sample sequenced in a study of breast tumors, draining lymph nodes, adjacent tissues. The lymph nodes were axillary draining lymph nodes from breast cancer patients. One entry per CDR3 protein, called by TCRdb with MiXCR from the multiplex PCR reads. The profile shows approximately 150,000 distinct CDR3 sequences, roughly a third of them singletons. Input material: axillary lymph node tissue. All receptors come from a female donor with breast cancer. Some clones in this sample may be carry-over from other donors' samples.

This clonotype was counted at least ten times. The genes are TRBV2 and TRBJ2-3, with D possibly TRBD2 on 6 matching bases. CDR1 is SNHLY and CDR2 is FYNNEI in the germline V gene. This CDR3 is 13 amino acids long. Trimming took 8 bases from V and 3 from J, leaving 12 bases between them. The CDR3 sequence: CASPGGVTDTQYF. The DNA for the CDR3 is TGTGCCAGCCCTGGAGGGGTGACAGATACGCAGTATTTT.

Notes on this clonotype: Lacking the conserved final phenylalanine or tryptophan, this CDR3 likely reflects a read error. No DNA is shown, since the ends of the CDR3 on it are uncertain; the CDR3 is the one TCRdb lists. The gene calls are TRBV12-3 or TRBV12-4 and TRBJ1-3. The CDR3 extends over 9 residues, inclusive of both ends. CDR3 in amino acids: CASSLGTGV.

This clonotype was recorded at least ten times. The J gene is TRBJ2-5, the V gene TRBV5-1; TRBD2 is a possible D gene (7 bases). Trimming shortened V by 0 bases and J by 4 bases, and 13 bases separated the two germline ends. Germline V gene data show CDR1 as SGHRS and CDR2 as YFSETQ. This CDR3 is 15 amino acids long. The CDR3 sequence is CASSLEGGAGETQYF. As DNA, the CDR3 is TGCGCCAGCAGCTTGGAGGGGGGGGCCGGAGAGACCCAGTACTTC.

In its sample, this clonotype was seen many times. The chain combines TRBV19 with TRBJ1-2; D possibly corresponds to TRBD1 (6 bases). This CDR3 has 13 residues. Trimming pared 3 bases from V and 4 bases from J, leaving 9 bases between. The V gene's germline CDR1 is LNHDA and CDR2 SQIVND (reference sequence). The CDR3: CASSMGAGYGYTF. The CDR3 nucleotides read TGTGCCAGTAGTATGGGGGCCGGCTATGGCTACACCTTC.

The CDR3 sequence: CATSRGENTEAFF. The CDR3 DNA reads as TGTGCCACCAGCAGAGGCGAGAACACTGAAGCTTTCTTT. The chain recombines TRBV15 with TRBJ1-1; D unclear. In germline, CDR1 is LNHNV, CDR2 YYDKDF (reference sequence). Trimming left V 1 base short and J 1 base short, with 4 bases between. This CDR3 spans 13 amino acids.

This clonotype has ten or more counts. The chain uses TRBV6-2 or TRBV6-3 and TRBJ2-3, with 12 positions matching TRBD1. Germline CDR1 is MNHEY and CDR2 is SVGEGT. This CDR3 is 16 amino acids long. With V trimmed by 6 bases and J by 7 bases, 11 bases remained unmatched. CDR3 residues: CASSQPGTGGGNTQYF. Here the CDR3 DNA reads TGTGCCAGCAGCCAACCGGGGACAGGGGGCGGAAATACGCAGTATTTT.

This clonotype was seen at least ten times. The V call is TRBV7-2, the J call TRBJ2-1; 14 bases match TRBD2. The CDR3 contains 16 residues. After removal of 5 bases from V and 10 bases from J, the junction contained 10 bases not matched to a gene. Germline V lookup: CDR1 SGHTA, CDR2 FQGNSA. The CDR3 DNA is TGTGCCAGCAGCCAAGGACTAGCGGGAGGTCTGGTGGAGCAGTTCTTC. Its protein is CASSQGLAGGLVEQFF.

About this clonotype itself: A much larger clone lies a single base off, so this may be a read error. This rearrangement joins TRBV30 to TRBJ1-5; D gene uncertain. The CDR3 loop spans 13 amino acids. Trimming left V 5 bases short and J 6 bases short, with 14 bases between. From germline, CDR1 is GTSNPN and CDR2 SVGIG (reference sequence). CDR3 amino acids: CAWGVAEGQPQHF. The CDR3 bases are TGTGCCTGGGGGGTGGCTGAAGGTCAGCCCCAGCATTTT.

The chain couples TRBV6-6 to TRBJ1-6; unclear D gene. There are 15 residues in the CDR3. Germline values: CDR1 MNHNY, CDR2 SVGAGI (reference sequence). V dropped 5 bases and J dropped 11 bases, with 19 bases sitting between them. CDR3 DNA: TGTGCCAGCAGTCACGCGCCCCTCGGCGGCACACCCCTCCACTTT. Protein sequence: CASSHAPLGGTPLHF.

This clonotype was detected ten times or more. This rearrangement joins TRBV9 to TRBJ1-3; D gene unclear. Germline CDR1 reads SGDLS; CDR2 reads YYNGEE. CDR3 length: 16 amino acids. V was trimmed by 3 bases and J by 0 bases, leaving 13 bases between them. The DNA of the CDR3 is TGTGCCAGCAGCGATCCCGCCGACTCCTCTGGAAACACCATATATTTT. Translating gives CASSDPADSSGNTIYF.

This clonotype has a count of ten or more. The gene calls are TRBV6-1 and TRBJ2-3; a possible D gene is TRBD1 (6 bases). CDR1 and CDR2 (germline): MNHNS, SASEGT. The CDR3 covers 14 residues. V was clipped by 11 bases and J by 0 bases, with 15 bases between them. CDR3 sequence (DNA): TGTGCCGGTAAAGAACAGGGCAGCACAGATACGCAGTATTTT. It specifies CAGKEQGSTDTQYF.

This clonotype has ten or more counts. This chain joins TRBV6-2 or TRBV6-3 and TRBJ2-3, with D perhaps TRBD2 (6 bases). V dropped 7 bases and J dropped 2 bases, with 10 bases sitting between them. Looked up from germline, CDR1 is MNHEY and CDR2 is SVGEGT. The CDR3 is 13 residues long. In nucleotides, the CDR3 is TGTGCCAGCACGGGACTTAACACAGATACGCAGTATTTT. It specifies CASTGLNTDTQYF.

This clonotype was picked up many times. This chain joins TRBV29-1 and TRBJ2-7; no clear D gene. CDR3 size: 15 residues. The V end was cut by 7 bases, the J end by 2 bases, with 21 bases between. The V gene's germline CDR1 is SQVTM and CDR2 ANQGSEA. As DNA, the CDR3 is TGCAGCGCCCTGGGAATGACAAGATCAACCTACGAGCAGTACTTC. This encodes CSALGMTRSTYEQYF.